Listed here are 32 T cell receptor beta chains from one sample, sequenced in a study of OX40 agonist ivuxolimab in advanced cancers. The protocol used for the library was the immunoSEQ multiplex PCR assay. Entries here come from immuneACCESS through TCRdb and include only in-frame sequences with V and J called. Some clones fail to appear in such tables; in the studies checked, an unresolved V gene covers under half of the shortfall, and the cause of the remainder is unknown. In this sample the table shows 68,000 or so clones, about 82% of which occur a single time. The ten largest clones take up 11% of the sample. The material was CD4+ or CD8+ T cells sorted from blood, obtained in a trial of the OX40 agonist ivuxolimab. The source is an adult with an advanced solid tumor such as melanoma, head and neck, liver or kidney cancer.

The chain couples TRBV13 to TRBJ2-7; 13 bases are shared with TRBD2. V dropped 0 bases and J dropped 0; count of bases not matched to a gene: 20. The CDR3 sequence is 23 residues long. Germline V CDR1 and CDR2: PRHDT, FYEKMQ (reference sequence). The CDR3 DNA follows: TGTGCCAGCAGCTTAGGTTTTTGGAGTTCGGCCGGGACTAGCGGGGTAAGCTCCTACGAGCAGTACTTC. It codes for CASSLGFWSSAGTSGVSSYEQYF.

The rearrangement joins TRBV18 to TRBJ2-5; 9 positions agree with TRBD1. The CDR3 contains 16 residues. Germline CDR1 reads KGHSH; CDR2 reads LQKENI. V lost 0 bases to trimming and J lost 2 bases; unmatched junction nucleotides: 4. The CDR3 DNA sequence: TGTGCCAGCTCACCACCTAAGGGACAGGGACAAGAGACCCAGTACTTC. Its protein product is CASSPPKGQGQETQYF.

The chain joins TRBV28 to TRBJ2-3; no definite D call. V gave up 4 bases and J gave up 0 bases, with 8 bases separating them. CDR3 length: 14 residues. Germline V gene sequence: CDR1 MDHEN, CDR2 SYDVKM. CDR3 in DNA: TGTGCCAGCAGTTCTCCGGCTAGCACAGATACGCAGTATTTT. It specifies CASSSPASTDTQYF.

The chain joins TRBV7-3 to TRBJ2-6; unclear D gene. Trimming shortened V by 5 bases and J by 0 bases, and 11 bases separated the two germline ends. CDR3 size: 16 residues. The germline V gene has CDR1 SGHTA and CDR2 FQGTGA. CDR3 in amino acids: CASSPEAISGANVLTF. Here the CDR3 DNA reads TGTGCCAGCAGCCCTGAGGCAATCTCTGGGGCCAACGTCCTGACTTTC.

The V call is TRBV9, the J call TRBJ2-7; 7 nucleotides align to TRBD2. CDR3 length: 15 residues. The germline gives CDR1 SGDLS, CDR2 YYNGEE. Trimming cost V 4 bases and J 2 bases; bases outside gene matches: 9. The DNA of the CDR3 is TGTGCCAGCAGCCCCCAGAGGGAGGGAACCTACGAGCAGTACTTC. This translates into CASSPQREGTYEQYF.

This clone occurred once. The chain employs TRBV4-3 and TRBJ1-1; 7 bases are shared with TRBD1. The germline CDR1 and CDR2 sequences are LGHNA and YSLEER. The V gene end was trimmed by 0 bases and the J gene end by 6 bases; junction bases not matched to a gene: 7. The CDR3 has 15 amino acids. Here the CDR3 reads CASSQDLDRRAEAFF. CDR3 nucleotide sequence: TGCGCCAGCAGCCAAGATCTGGACAGGAGGGCTGAAGCTTTCTTT.

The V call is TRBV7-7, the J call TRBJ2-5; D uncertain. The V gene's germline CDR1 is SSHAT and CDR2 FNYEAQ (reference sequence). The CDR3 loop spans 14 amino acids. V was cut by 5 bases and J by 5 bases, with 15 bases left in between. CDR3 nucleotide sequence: TGTGCCAGCAGCCCGTGGGCAAGCAGCGAGACCCAGTACTTC. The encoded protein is CASSPWASSETQYF.

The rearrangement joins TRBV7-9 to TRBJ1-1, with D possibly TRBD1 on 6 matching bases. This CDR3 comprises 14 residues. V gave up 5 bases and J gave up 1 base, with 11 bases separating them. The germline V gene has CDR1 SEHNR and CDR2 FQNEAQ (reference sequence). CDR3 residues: CASSRAGANTEAFF. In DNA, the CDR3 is TGTGCCAGCAGCCGCGCAGGGGCGAACACTGAAGCTTTCTTT.

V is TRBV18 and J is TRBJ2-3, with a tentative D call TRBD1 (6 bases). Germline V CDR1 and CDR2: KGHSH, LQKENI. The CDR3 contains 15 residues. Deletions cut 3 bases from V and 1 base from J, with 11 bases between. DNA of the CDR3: TGTGCCAGCTCACCCATACAGGGCGGCACAGATACGCAGTATTTT. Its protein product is CASSPIQGGTDTQYF.

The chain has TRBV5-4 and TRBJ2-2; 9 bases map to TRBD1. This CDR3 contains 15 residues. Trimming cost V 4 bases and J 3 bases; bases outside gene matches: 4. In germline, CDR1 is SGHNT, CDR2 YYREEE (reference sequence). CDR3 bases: TGTGCCAGCAGCATGGGACAGGGATACACCGGGGAGCTGTTTTTT. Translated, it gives CASSMGQGYTGELFF.

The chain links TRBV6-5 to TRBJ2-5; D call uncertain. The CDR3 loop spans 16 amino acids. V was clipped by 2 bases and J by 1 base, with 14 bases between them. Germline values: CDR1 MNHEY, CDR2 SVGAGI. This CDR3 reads CASSYLRPDSQETQYF. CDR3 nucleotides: TGTGCCAGCAGTTACCTAAGACCCGACTCCCAAGAGACCCAGTACTTC.

For the CDR3, the DNA is TGTGCCAGCAGCTCCACTAGCGGGGGGATCGGAGAGACCCAGTACTTC. This encodes CASSSTSGGIGETQYF. This sequence joins TRBV5-4 and TRBJ2-5; 12 bases are a match to TRBD2. The CDR3 covers 16 residues. V lost 3 bases to trimming and J lost 4 bases; unmatched junction nucleotides: 7. CDR1 is SGHNT and CDR2 is YYREEE in the germline V gene (reference sequence).

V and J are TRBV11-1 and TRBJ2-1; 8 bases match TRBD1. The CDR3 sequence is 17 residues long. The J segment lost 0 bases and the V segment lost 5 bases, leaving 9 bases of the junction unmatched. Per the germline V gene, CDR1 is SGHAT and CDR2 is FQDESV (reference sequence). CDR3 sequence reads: CASSERQGKSSYNEQFF. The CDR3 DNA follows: TGTGCCAGCAGCGAAAGACAGGGGAAGAGCTCCTACAATGAGCAGTTCTTC.

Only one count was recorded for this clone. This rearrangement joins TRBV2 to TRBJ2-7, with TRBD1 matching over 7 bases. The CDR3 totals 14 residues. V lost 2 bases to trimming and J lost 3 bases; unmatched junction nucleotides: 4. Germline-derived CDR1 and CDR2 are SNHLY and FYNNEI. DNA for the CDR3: TGTGCCAGCAGTGAACAAGGGGGCATCTACGAGCAGTACTTC. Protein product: CASSEQGGIYEQYF.

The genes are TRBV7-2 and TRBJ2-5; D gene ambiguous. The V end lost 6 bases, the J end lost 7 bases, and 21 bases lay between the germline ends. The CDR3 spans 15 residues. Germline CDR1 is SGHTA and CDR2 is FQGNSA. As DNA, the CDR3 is TGTGCCAGCAGGCCACCGCAGGCGTTGATTGGGACCCAGTACTTC. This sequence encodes CASRPPQALIGTQYF.

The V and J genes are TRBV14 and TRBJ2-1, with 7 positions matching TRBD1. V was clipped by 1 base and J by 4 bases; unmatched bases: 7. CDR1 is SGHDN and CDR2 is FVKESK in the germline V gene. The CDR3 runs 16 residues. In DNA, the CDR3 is TGTGCCAGCAGCCAAGGTTTAAGGGGGCGATACAATGAGCAGTTCTTC. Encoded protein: CASSQGLRGRYNEQFF.

CDR3 sequence (DNA): TGTGCCAGCAGCTTAGAACACAATGAGCAGTTCTTC. Its protein is CASSLEHNEQFF. This chain uses TRBV7-8 with TRBJ2-1, with D uncertain. CDR3 size: 12 residues. Trimming took off 1 base at V and 5 bases at J, with 3 bases between the two ends. CDR1 is SGHVS, CDR2 FQNEAQ, per germline.

CDR3 loop: CASSLGDRWSYTF. Written as DNA, the CDR3 is TGCGCCAGCAGCTTGGGTGACAGGTGGAGCTACACCTTC. The V call is TRBV5-1, the J call TRBJ1-2; tentatively, D is TRBD1 (6 bases). Trimming took off 0 bases at V and 9 bases at J, with 12 bases between the two ends. Germline assignment: CDR1 SGHRS and CDR2 YFSETQ. The CDR3 totals 13 residues.

The CDR3 coding sequence is TGCGCCAGCAGCTTGGAGATGGACAGTGAAGCTTTCTTT. As protein: CASSLEMDSEAFF. This chain connects TRBV5-1 to TRBJ1-1; tentatively, D is TRBD1 (6 bases). Between the trimmed V and J ends, which lost 0 bases and 7 bases, there was a span of 10 bases. This CDR3 is 13 amino acids long. The germline V gene has CDR1 SGHRS and CDR2 YFSETQ.

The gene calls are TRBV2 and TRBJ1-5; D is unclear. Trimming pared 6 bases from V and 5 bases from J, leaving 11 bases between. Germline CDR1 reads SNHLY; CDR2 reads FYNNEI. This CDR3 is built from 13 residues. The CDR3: CASRGRRDQPQHF. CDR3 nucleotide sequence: TGTGCCAGCAGAGGTCGCCGGGATCAGCCCCAGCATTTT.

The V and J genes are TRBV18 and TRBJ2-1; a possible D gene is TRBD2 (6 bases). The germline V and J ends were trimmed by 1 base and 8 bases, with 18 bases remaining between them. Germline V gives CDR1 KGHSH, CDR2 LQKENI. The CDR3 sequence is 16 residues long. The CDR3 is CASSPQGQDRRDEQFF. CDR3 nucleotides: TGTGCCAGCTCACCACAGGGCCAGGATAGGAGGGATGAGCAGTTCTTC.

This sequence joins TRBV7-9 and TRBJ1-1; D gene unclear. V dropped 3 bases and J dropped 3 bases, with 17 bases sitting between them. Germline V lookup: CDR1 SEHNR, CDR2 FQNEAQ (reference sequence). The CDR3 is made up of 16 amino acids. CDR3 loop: CASSFGPASRDTEAFF. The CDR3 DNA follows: TGTGCCAGCAGCTTCGGGCCGGCGTCCCGGGACACTGAAGCTTTCTTT.

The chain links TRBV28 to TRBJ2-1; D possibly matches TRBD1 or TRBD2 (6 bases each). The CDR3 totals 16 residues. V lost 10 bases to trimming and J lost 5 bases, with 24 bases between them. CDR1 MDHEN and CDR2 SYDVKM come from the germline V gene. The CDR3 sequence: CATIKKGGVSNNEQFF. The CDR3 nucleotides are TGTGCCACCATAAAGAAGGGGGGCGTAAGTAACAATGAGCAGTTCTTC.

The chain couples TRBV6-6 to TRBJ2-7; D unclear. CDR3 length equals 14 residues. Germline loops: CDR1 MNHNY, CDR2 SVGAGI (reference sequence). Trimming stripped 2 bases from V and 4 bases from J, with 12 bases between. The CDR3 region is CASSYGLKTYEQYF. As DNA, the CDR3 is TGTGCCAGCAGTTACGGGCTGAAAACTTACGAGCAGTACTTC.

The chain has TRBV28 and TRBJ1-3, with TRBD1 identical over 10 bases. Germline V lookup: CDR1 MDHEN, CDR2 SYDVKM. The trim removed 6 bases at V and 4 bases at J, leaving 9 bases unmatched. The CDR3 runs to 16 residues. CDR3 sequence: CASRGGTGASGNTIYF. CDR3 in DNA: TGTGCCAGCAGGGGCGGGACAGGGGCCTCAGGAAACACCATATATTTT. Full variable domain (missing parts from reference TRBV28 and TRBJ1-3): DVKVTQSSRYLVKRTGEKVFLECVQDMDHENMFWYRQDPGLGLRLIYFSYDVKMKEKGDIPEGYSVSREKKERFSLILESASTNQTSMYLCASRGGTGASGNTIYFGEGSWLTVV.

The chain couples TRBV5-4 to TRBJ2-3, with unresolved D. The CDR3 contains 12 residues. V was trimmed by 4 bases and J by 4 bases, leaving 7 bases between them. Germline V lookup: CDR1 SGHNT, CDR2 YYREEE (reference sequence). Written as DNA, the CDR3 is TGTGCCAGCAGCCCGGTCCCAGATACGCAGTATTTT. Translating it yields CASSPVPDTQYF.

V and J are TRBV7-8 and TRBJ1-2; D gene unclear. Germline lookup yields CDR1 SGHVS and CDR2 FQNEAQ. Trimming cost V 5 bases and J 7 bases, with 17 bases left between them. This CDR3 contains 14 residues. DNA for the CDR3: TGTGCCAGCAGCCCATCGAGCCTCTCCCTTGGCTACACCTTC. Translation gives CASSPSSLSLGYTF.

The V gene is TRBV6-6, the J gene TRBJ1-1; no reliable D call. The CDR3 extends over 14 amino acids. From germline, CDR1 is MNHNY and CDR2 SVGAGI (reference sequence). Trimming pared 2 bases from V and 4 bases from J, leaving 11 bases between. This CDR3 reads CASSYPGWSTEAFF. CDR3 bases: TGTGCCAGCAGTTACCCAGGTTGGAGCACTGAAGCTTTCTTT.

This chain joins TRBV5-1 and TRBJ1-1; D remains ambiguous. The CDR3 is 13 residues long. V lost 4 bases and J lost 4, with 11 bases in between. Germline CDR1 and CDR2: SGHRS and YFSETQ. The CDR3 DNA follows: TGCGCCAGCAGCGAGTCGTCGGGCACTGAAGCTTTCTTT. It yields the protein CASSESSGTEAFF.

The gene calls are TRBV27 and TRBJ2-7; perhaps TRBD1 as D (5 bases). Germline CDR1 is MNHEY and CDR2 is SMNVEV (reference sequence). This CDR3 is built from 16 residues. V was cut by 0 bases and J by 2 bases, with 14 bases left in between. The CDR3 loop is CASSLSLVTAPYEQYV. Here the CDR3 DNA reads TGTGCCAGCAGTTTATCGCTGGTGACAGCTCCCTACGAGCAGTACGTC.

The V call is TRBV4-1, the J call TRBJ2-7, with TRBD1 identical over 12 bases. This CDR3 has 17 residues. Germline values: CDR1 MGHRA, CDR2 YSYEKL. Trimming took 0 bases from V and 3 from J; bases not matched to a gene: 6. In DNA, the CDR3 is TGCGCCAGCAGCCAAGACCCGGGACAGGGGGCTCTCTACGAGCAGTACTTC. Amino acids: CASSQDPGQGALYEQYF.

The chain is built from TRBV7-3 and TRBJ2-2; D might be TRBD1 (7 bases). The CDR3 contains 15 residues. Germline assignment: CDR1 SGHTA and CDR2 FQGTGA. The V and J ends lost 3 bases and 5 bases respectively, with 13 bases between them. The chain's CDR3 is CASSLGRGDTGELFF. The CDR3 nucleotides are TGTGCCAGCAGCTTGGGCAGGGGGGATACCGGGGAGCTGTTTTTT.